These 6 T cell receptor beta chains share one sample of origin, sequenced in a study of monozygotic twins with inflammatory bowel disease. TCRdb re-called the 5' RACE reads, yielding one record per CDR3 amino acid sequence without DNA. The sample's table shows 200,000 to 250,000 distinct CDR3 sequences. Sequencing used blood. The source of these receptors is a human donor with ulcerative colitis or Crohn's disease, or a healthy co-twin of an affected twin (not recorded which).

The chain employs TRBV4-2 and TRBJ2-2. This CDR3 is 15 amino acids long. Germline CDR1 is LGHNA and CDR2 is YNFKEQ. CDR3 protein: CASSQDWDNTGELFF.

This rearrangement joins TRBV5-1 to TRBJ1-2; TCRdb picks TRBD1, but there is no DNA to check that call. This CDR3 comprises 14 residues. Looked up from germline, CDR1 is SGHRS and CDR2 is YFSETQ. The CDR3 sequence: CASSLWAGDYGYTF.

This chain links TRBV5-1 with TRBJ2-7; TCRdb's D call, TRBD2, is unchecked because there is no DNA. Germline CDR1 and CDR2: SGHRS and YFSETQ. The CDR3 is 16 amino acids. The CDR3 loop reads CASSIRTSGGSYEQYF.

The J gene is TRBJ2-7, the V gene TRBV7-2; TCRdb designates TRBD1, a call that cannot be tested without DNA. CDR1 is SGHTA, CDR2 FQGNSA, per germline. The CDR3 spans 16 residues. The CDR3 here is CASSLATAFVPYEQYF.

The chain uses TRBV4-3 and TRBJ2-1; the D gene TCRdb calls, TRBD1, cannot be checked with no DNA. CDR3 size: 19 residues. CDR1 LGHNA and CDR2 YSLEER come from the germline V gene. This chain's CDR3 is CASSQERGPQREAGNEQFF.

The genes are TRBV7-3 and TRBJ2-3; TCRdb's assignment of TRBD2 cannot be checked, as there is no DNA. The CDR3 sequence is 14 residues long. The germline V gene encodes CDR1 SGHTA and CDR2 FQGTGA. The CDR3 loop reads CASSLRDFADTQYF.